This T cell receptor beta chain was sequenced for a study of shared clonotypes between healthy human individuals (dated by TCRdb to the early 2020s). Looking at the study overall: A couple of women and a few men aged 18 to 49 years were included in the cohort. For each donor, three plates each were used for CD4 naive and CD4 memory, two plates were used for CD8 naive, and one plate was used for CD8 memory. Blood TCR repertoires of about 5 healthy adults were deeply sequenced to estimate repertoire size and the extent of clonotype sharing between individuals. Different laboratories and diverse techniques were used to prepare libraries and sequence TCR repertoires, to increase sequencing depth and limit assay-specific biases. Between about 0.9 and 10 billion PBMCs per donor were obtained by leukapheresis.

The donors were healthy, HIV-negative adults who had no recently reported acute infections or vaccinations. Every donor was a Caucasian adult living in Nashville, Tennessee, USA. The CD8 memory samples were a combination of magnetically selected CD45RO+ cells and CCR7-negative CD45RA+ effector memory (TemRA) cells. After blood collection by leukapheresis, PBMCs were isolated using Ficoll-Histopaque density gradient centrifugation and then cryopreserved in the vapor phase of liquid nitrogen. Analytical flow cytometry was used to check the purity and quantity of every magnetically sorted T cell population. Genomic DNA was isolated from each sorted fraction and quantified by UV absorbance on a Nanodrop 2000c. Using the deep immunoSEQ assay, TCR CDR3 regions were amplified from genomic DNA by multiplex PCR. For each cell subset, the extracted genomic DNA was distributed evenly across all wells of several immunoSEQ 96-well plates, and each plate served as one replicate. For sorted subsets, each replicate PCR was loaded with roughly 0.2 ug genomic DNA, equivalent to roughly 30,000 T cell genomes. Purified libraries were measured with a Qubit 3.0 fluorometer, size-checked on a Bioanalyzer 2100, and measured again with the KAPA Library Quantification kit. Every immunoSEQ 96-well plate was sequenced on a dedicated single-read 150-cycle Illumina NextSeq 550 flow cell. In the paper's pipeline: Because only junctional sequences without quality scores were contained in the immunoSEQ output, filtering matching that applied to full-length reads could not be performed. To assign V/J genes and CDR3, sequences were annotated against IMGT germline references using PyIR, a Python wrapper for IgBLAST v1.9. Reads were removed for weak V/J assignments (E-value above 1e-6), missing CDR3, stop codons, out-of-frame junctions, or ambiguous translated residues. A V3J clonotype was defined by an identical inferred V gene, J gene, and CDR3 amino acid sequence. To compute the percentage overlap between repertoires, the number of shared unique clonotypes was divided by the size of the smaller repertoire. Richness of each repertoire was evaluated using RTK rarefaction, the Chao1 estimator, and Recon v2.1 estimates of unobserved clonotypes. OLGA was used to compute generation probabilities for all TCRbeta clonotypes that the gDNA method yielded from a handful of donors. The table was pulled from immuneACCESS by TCRdb, which kept in-frame rearrangements only. Such tables lose some clones; where checked, under half of the loss comes from unresolved V genes, and the rest has no known cause. The V and J calls and the clone size are those of that table, but D and trimming were determined from the DNA. Across this sample there are 650,000 to 700,000 clones, with 90% seen only once. Clones ranked in the top ten supply 30% to 40% of the sample.

Beyond this particular receptor, the publication reports: Higher generation probabilities were observed for clonotypes shared by all four sorted-subset donors than for non-shared clonotypes. Pairwise subsampling indicated that sequencing depth was expected to affect the degree of clonotype sharing among donors. Because the study included a small number of donors, the genetic and exposure-history diversity represented was limited. Larger estimated clonotype richness was generally found for naive subsets than for memory subsets. Incomplete sequencing was indicated by rarefaction of sorted-subset datasets, despite the large sequencing depth. Only blood was sampled, and tissue TCR repertoires likely differ from those in blood. About 4.5% of naive CD4, approximately 3.7% of naive CD8, approximately 2.2% of memory CD4, and 0.35% to 0.4% of memory CD8 clonotypes were shared across a few donors.

CDR1 and CDR2 were assigned from the germline V gene (reference sequence) as LNHDA and SQIVND. The CDR3 goes from the cysteine to the phenylalanine over 15 residues. The retained sequence is limited to the CDR3, 45 bases, with the frame set at the first base. V and J are truncated by 5 bases and 9 bases respectively, leaving an intervening sequence of 19 bases. Points on this clone: The specificity of this receptor is unknown. The sample holds no much larger clone one base away, and base qualities are not on file.

The rearranged segments are TRBV19 and TRBJ2-2; the best D guess is TRBD1, with 6 bases matching. This sequence was found in a man aged 18-30 years in good health. Some clones in this sample may be carry-over from other donors' samples. The specimen sequenced was memory CD8+ T cells from PBMCs. The cell subset or site label on this specimen signifies: CD45RO+ cells pooled with CCR7-negative TemRA cells. The CDR3 corresponds to CASSLAVRGFRELFF. The DNA is as follows: TGTGCCAGTAGTTTGGCGGTTAGGGGGTTCCGGGAGCTGTTTTTT. This CDR3, with the reference TRBV19 and TRBJ2-2 proteins standing in past its ends, gives the full variable domain DGGITQSPKYLFRKEGQNVTLSCEQNLNHDAMYWYRQDPGQGLRLIYYSQIVNDFQKGDIAEGYSVSREKKESFPLTVTSAQKNPTAFYLCASSLAVRGFRELFFGEGSRLTVL.